This T cell receptor beta chain was found in a study of T cell responses to AZD1222 COVID-19 vaccine. In germline, CDR1 is ENHRY, CDR2 SYGVKD. This CDR3 is built from 18 residues. Deletions cut 6 bases from V and 5 bases from J, with 26 bases between. Assay: immunoSEQ multiplex PCR; the TCRdb copy retains only in-frame clones and omits some. The top ten clones hold 5% of a sample with more than 100,000 clones, 85% to 95% of them seen once. Study-level results: Baseline seropositivity occurred in only 5 or 6 AZD1222 recipients.

In the case of this clone: Antigen unknown.

This sequence was found in an adult who received the AZD1222 COVID-19 vaccine. The specimen comprised peripheral blood, sampled 28 days after the second AZD1222 dose. V gene TRBV10-3 combines with J gene TRBJ2-1, with TRBD1 as a possible D gene (6 bases). The CDR3 coding sequence is TGTGCCATCAGCCCAAGCAGAGGTTCGGGACACGGTCACAATGAGCAGTTCTTC. Protein sequence: CAISPSRGSGHGHNEQFF.